This TCR beta chain appears in the sequencing data of a study of blood T cell repertoires in COVID-19. Study information: PBMCs, B-cell-depleted T cells, or T cells were the source of the cDNA or gDNA that made up the material.

Original processing methods: Amplification of reference gene primers was used by the study to estimate nucleated cell counts. The table came from immunoSEQ multiplex PCR; TCRdb's copy has only in-frame clones and leaves some out. V and J calls and clone size are given by that table; D and trimming were obtained from the DNA. The table shows some 250,000 clones, with around 84% occurring only once. The CDR3 spans 14 residues. Germline CDR1 reads SGHTA; CDR2 reads FQGNSA. V was cut by 6 bases and J by 9 bases, with 15 bases left in between. The rearrangement uses TRBV7-2 and TRBJ1-6, with D possibly matching TRBD1 (5 bases). Sequenced: peripheral blood. The sequence derives from an older woman with active or convalescent COVID-19. CDR3 coding DNA: TGTGCCAGCAGTCTATCCGGGGGGATTTCACCCCTCCACTTT. It translates to CASSLSGGISPLHF.